This T cell receptor (beta chain) was profiled in a study of T cells in Graves' hyperthyroidism and ophthalmopathy. Findings of the study overall: Most thyroid-expanded clonotypes above 0.001 were also found in blood.

From RNA transcripts, TCR beta CDR3 regions were amplified. With the HTBI primer set, the TCR CDR3 went through a first round of RT-PCR. TCRdb re-derived calls from the multiplex PCR reads in MiXCR, one entry per CDR3 protein. The sample yields 650,000 to 700,000 distinct CDR3 sequences, roughly 17% seen once. Graves' hyperthyroidism qualified as stable when ophthalmopathy did not progress within 18 months. The study excluded patients with uncontrolled infection, other autoimmune disease, pregnancy or lactation. Fresh 10 ml peripheral blood yielded PBMCs. The V and J ends lost 7 bases and 8 bases respectively, with 18 bases between them. The germline V gene has CDR1 SGHTA and CDR2 FQGNSA. The CDR3 is 13 residues long. This clonotype was counted between two and nine times. Its antigen remains unidentified.

The chain recombines TRBV7-2 with TRBJ2-7; D possibly matches TRBD1 or TRBD2 (5 bases each). The sample consisted of blood. The origin of this receptor is a man between 50 and 59 years old with Graves' hyperthyroidism. Here the CDR3 reads CASTYIGDGKQYF. Here the CDR3 DNA reads TGTGCCAGCACCTATATTGGGGACGGGAAGCAGTACTTC. Full variable domain (missing parts from reference TRBV7-2 and TRBJ2-7): GAGVSQSPSNKVTEKGKDVELRCDPISGHTALYWYRQSLGQGLEFLIYFQGNSAPDKSGLPSDRFSAERTGGSVSTLTIQRTQQEDSAVYLCASTYIGDGKQYFGPGTRLTVT.